Given below is one T cell receptor beta chain in context. No antigen is known for it. These data originate in a study of T cell responses to AZD1222 COVID-19 vaccine. Sequencing used immunoSEQ multiplex PCR; TCRdb keeps in-frame clones, though not all of them. In the table there are over 95,000 clones, approximately 88% of which are singletons. V shed 1 base and J 6 bases; nucleotides not matched to a gene: 4. The CDR3 runs to 16 residues. Germline V CDR1 and CDR2: SEHNR, FQNEAQ (reference sequence). Pooling covered second doses at about 4 or about 12 weeks. Study outcomes and limitations: At baseline, seropositivity was found in only a handful of AZD1222 recipients.

This chain uses TRBV7-9 with TRBJ2-3; 13 bases are shared with TRBD2. The clonotype was recovered from an adult who received the AZD1222 COVID-19 vaccine. Sequences were derived from peripheral blood, sampled 28 days after the second AZD1222 dose. CDR3 residues: CASSLVTSGGLDTQYF. DNA for the CDR3: TGTGCCAGCAGCTTAGTGACTAGCGGGGGGCTGGATACGCAGTATTTT.